This TCR beta chain was documented in a study of T cell responses to AZD1222 COVID-19 vaccine. Study information: Pooling of second doses given at about 4 or about 12 weeks was done.

Germline values: CDR1 MNHEY, CDR2 SMNVEV (reference sequence). Deletions cut 0 bases from V and 0 bases from J, with 12 bases between. The CDR3 contains 16 residues. Study-level results: Donors were largely white British and mainly female; clonal diversity was possibly underestimated. Once two AZD1222 doses were given, Spike-specific TCR breadth and depth went up. Close to half of all spike-specific TCRs reportedly target regions of the variants that are unmutated.

As for this clone: Its target is unknown.

Libraries were prepared by immunoSEQ multiplex PCR; TCRdb keeps only in-frame clonotypes and omits some of them. The table lists around 100,000 clones, 80% to 90% of them singletons. This receptor was obtained from an adult in good health. Sample: peripheral blood, taken on day 0 of AZD1222 vaccination. V and J are TRBV27 and TRBJ2-7, with no clear D. The CDR3 region is CASSLSFTLSSYEQYF. The CDR3 bases are TGTGCCAGCAGTTTATCGTTTACGCTGTCCTCCTACGAGCAGTACTTC.